The 28 T cell receptor beta chains below come from one sample, sequenced in a study of blood T cell repertoires in COVID-19. Libraries were prepared by immunoSEQ multiplex PCR; TCRdb keeps only in-frame clonotypes and omits some of them. The table lists 110,000 to 150,000 clones, 60% to 85% of them singletons. Sample: peripheral blood. All receptors come from a man between 50 and 59 years old with active or convalescent COVID-19.

This clone was counted between two and nine times. The V gene is TRBV27, the J gene TRBJ2-1; D possibly corresponds to TRBD1 (5 bases). CDR1 is MNHEY, CDR2 SMNVEV, per germline (reference sequence). This CDR3 is built from 14 residues. V lost 6 bases and J lost 5, with 14 bases in between. The CDR3 loop is CASRKGRPDNEQFF. DNA of the CDR3: TGTGCCAGCAGAAAGGGGCGACCAGACAATGAGCAGTTCTTC.

This clone was seen a handful of times. This rearrangement joins TRBV7-9 to TRBJ2-7; tentatively, D is TRBD1 (6 bases). The length of the CDR3 is 14 residues. V dropped 0 bases and J dropped 2 bases, with 8 bases sitting between them. The germline gives CDR1 SEHNR, CDR2 FQNEAQ (reference sequence). The CDR3 nucleotides read TGTGCCAGCAGCTTAGCGGGGGCAACCTACGAGCAGTACTTC. This sequence encodes CASSLAGATYEQYF.

V gene TRBV2 combines with J gene TRBJ2-2, with 12 bases aligning to TRBD2. With V trimmed by 6 bases and J by 1 base, 6 bases remained unmatched. The CDR3 is 17 residues long. CDR1 is SNHLY, CDR2 FYNNEI, per germline. As DNA, the CDR3 is TGTGCCAGCAGGCGACTAGCGGGAGTTAGGAACACCGGGGAGCTGTTTTTT. Translated, it gives CASRRLAGVRNTGELFF.

The V call is TRBV6-5, the J call TRBJ2-7, with a weak D call TRBD2 (6 bases). V was clipped by 6 bases and J by 3 bases, with 15 bases between them. The germline V gene has CDR1 MNHEY and CDR2 SVGAGI. This CDR3 is built from 14 residues. The CDR3, as DNA: TGTGCCAGCAGCCGGGCCGGGGGAAACTACGAGCAGTACTTC. It encodes CASSRAGGNYEQYF.

The chain employs TRBV5-4 and TRBJ2-1, with 9 bases fitting TRBD1. CDR3 length: 15 residues. The V and J ends lost 3 bases and 8 bases, in that order; junction bases with no gene match: 9. Germline CDR1 reads SGHNT; CDR2 reads YYREEE (reference sequence). Here the CDR3 reads CASSSGTGIVDEQFF. The CDR3 DNA follows: TGTGCCAGCAGCTCCGGGACAGGGATCGTCGATGAGCAGTTCTTC. Full variable domain (remainder filled in from reference TRBV5-4 and TRBJ2-1): ETGVTQSPTHLIKTRGQQVTLRCSSQSGHNTVSWYQQALGQGPQFIFQYYREEENGRGNFPPRFSGLQFPNYSSELNVNALELDDSALYLCASSSGTGIVDEQFFGPGTRLTVL.

This chain uses TRBV25-1 with TRBJ2-3; weak D call: TRBD2 (6 bases). The CDR3 loop spans 16 amino acids. The ends were cut back, 6 bases at V and 2 bases at J, with 18 bases in the middle. CDR1 MGHDK and CDR2 SYGVNS come from the germline V gene. This CDR3 reads CASSGRVGFNTDTQYF. The CDR3 coding sequence is TGTGCCAGCAGCGGGAGAGTAGGATTTAACACAGATACGCAGTATTTT.

The rearrangement joins TRBV27 to TRBJ2-1, with D possibly matching TRBD2 (6 bases). The ends were cut back, 5 bases at V and 10 bases at J, with 21 bases in the middle. This CDR3 is built from 15 residues. Per the germline V gene, CDR1 is MNHEY and CDR2 is SMNVEV (reference sequence). Here the CDR3 DNA reads TGTGCCAGCAGTCATCCGGGACTGCGGGACCCCGAGCAGTTCTTC. It specifies CASSHPGLRDPEQFF.

V gene TRBV7-3 combines with J gene TRBJ2-1, with 10 bases lining up with TRBD2. V trimming: 5 bases; J trimming: 8 bases; junction bases outside the gene matches: 9. The CDR3 covers 15 residues. Germline V gene lookup returns CDR1 SGHTA and CDR2 FQGTGA. The CDR3 is CASSRSSGSYDEQFF. Here the CDR3 DNA reads TGTGCCAGCAGCAGATCTAGCGGGAGTTACGATGAGCAGTTCTTC.

The rearrangement links TRBV7-2 to TRBJ1-4; TRBD1 agrees at 8 bases. V lost 5 bases and J lost 6; bases outside the gene matches: 8. CDR1 is SGHTA, CDR2 FQGNSA, per germline. The CDR3 has 15 amino acids. As DNA, the CDR3 is TGTGCCAGCAGCCGTACAGGGGGGATGGATGAAAAACTGTTTTTT. Residues: CASSRTGGMDEKLFF.

This chain joins TRBV30 and TRBJ1-3; D gene ambiguous. Between the trimmed V and J ends, which lost 0 bases and 2 bases, there was a span of 8 bases. This CDR3 spans 14 amino acids. The V gene's germline CDR1 is GTSNPN and CDR2 SVGIG (reference sequence). The CDR3 reads CAWSVAGTGNTIYF. CDR3 nucleotide sequence: TGTGCCTGGAGTGTCGCAGGTACTGGAAACACCATATATTTT.

The chain is built from TRBV9 and TRBJ2-3; 11 bases align to TRBD2. The ends lost 4 bases at V and 4 bases at J; junction bases unmatched: 8. This CDR3 comprises 16 residues. Germline values: CDR1 SGDLS, CDR2 YYNGEE. CDR3 nucleotides: TGTGCCAGCAGCAGCGTAGCGGGAGGGCCGCCAGATACGCAGTATTTT. Its translation: CASSSVAGGPPDTQYF.

The chain recombines TRBV28 with TRBJ2-5; TRBD1 is a possible D gene (5 bases). The CDR3 runs 16 residues. CDR1 and CDR2 (germline): MDHEN, SYDVKM. V was clipped by 2 bases and J by 5 bases, with 18 bases between them. CDR3 loop: CASSLRGGRAGETQYF. The CDR3 DNA sequence: TGTGCCAGCAGTTTAAGGGGTGGCAGGGCAGGGGAGACCCAGTACTTC.

The chain carries TRBV27 and TRBJ1-5; D possibly corresponds to TRBD1 (6 bases). The CDR3 has 13 amino acids. Trimming removed 6 bases at V and 6 bases at J, with 12 bases between. Germline loops: CDR1 MNHEY, CDR2 SMNVEV (reference sequence). CDR3 sequence reads: CASRSGEGQPQHF. The CDR3 DNA follows: TGTGCCAGCAGATCAGGGGAGGGTCAGCCCCAGCATTTT.

This clone came up a few times. The chain uses TRBV12-3 or TRBV12-4 and TRBJ2-3, with D perhaps TRBD2 (7 bases). This CDR3 spans 13 amino acids. Trimming removed 8 bases at V and 10 bases at J, with 19 bases between. DNA for the CDR3: TGTGCCAGCCTATGGGGGGGCTCGGAGGCGCAGTATTTT. Its protein is CASLWGGSEAQYF.

This clone showed up just once. This rearrangement joins TRBV2 to TRBJ2-1, with D possibly matching TRBD1 (6 bases). Germline V lookup: CDR1 SNHLY, CDR2 FYNNEI. V lost 1 base to trimming and J lost 0 bases, with 19 bases between them. The CDR3 runs 19 residues. The chain's CDR3 is CASSEGGQTGKLSYNEQFF. The CDR3 DNA follows: TGTGCCAGCAGTGAAGGGGGCCAGACAGGAAAACTCTCCTACAATGAGCAGTTCTTC.

This clone has just one count. The rearrangement links TRBV19 to TRBJ1-5; 7 bases are a match to TRBD1. The trim removed 5 bases at V and 6 bases at J, leaving 13 bases unmatched. Germline CDR1 LNHDA, CDR2 SQIVND (reference sequence). The CDR3 loop spans 16 amino acids. CDR3 sequence reads: CASSSGTVIKGQPQHF. The CDR3 bases are TGTGCCAGTAGTTCAGGGACAGTGATAAAGGGTCAGCCCCAGCATTTT.

This rearrangement joins TRBV21-1 to TRBJ2-2; no DNA check was done on the table's D call, TRBD2. TRBV21-1 is annotated as a pseudogene. This CDR3 spans 16 amino acids. CDR3 sequence reads: CASSKAAGKNTGELFF. In DNA, the CDR3 is TGTGCCAGCAGCAAAGCCGCGGGAAAGAACACCGGGGAGCTGTTTTTT.

This clone was seen a few times. The chain is built from TRBV12-1 and TRBJ1-5; the table's D call TRBD1 went unverified against the DNA. TRBV12-1 is a known pseudogene. The CDR3 has 20 amino acids. CDR3 sequence: CASSLGGFRDRGISNQPQHF. CDR3 in DNA: TGTGCCAGCAGCTTAGGGGGTTTTCGGGACAGGGGCATAAGCAATCAGCCCCAGCATTTT.

The rearrangement joins TRBV19 to TRBJ2-7, with D possibly matching TRBD1 (5 bases). CDR1 LNHDA and CDR2 SQIVND come from the germline V gene (reference sequence). The CDR3 extends over 14 amino acids. Trimming shortened V by 5 bases and J by 3 bases, and 14 bases separated the two germline ends. In DNA, the CDR3 is TGTGCCAGTAGTTCCACCGGGCAGGGCTACGAGCAGTACTTC. Residues: CASSSTGQGYEQYF.

J is TRBJ2-2 and V is TRBV30; D perhaps matches TRBD1 (6 bases). The V end lost 0 bases, the J end lost 5 bases, and 16 bases lay between the germline ends. Germline V gene lookup returns CDR1 GTSNPN and CDR2 SVGIG (reference sequence). The CDR3 loop spans 16 amino acids. The chain's CDR3 is CAWSVGKTGRTGELFF. The CDR3 DNA is TGTGCCTGGAGTGTAGGTAAAACAGGGAGAACCGGGGAGCTGTTTTTT.

The chain uses TRBV25-1 and TRBJ1-5, with D maybe TRBD1 (6 bases). CDR3 length: 13 residues. V shed 5 bases and J shed 5 bases, with 10 bases lying between them. The germline V gene has CDR1 MGHDK and CDR2 SYGVNS. The CDR3 loop is CASSWAGDQPQHF. The CDR3 DNA reads TGTGCCAGCAGTTGGGCAGGGGATCAGCCCCAGCATTTT.

V is TRBV6-6 and J is TRBJ1-3; 7 positions match TRBD1. This CDR3 comprises 16 residues. Germline trimming cut 5 bases from V and 0 bases from J; bases unmatched to any gene: 7. Germline V gene data show CDR1 as MNHNY and CDR2 as SVGAGI (reference sequence). The CDR3 DNA sequence: TGTGCCAGCAGTAGGGGGACAGACCCCTCTGGAAACACCATATATTTT. Translating gives CASSRGTDPSGNTIYF.

The chain uses TRBV9 and TRBJ1-4; D is possibly TRBD1 (5 bases). The length of the CDR3 is 14 residues. With 4 bases removed from V and 7 bases from J, the gap between germline ends came to 14 bases. The V gene's germline CDR1 is SGDLS and CDR2 YYNGEE. The CDR3 DNA is TGTGCCAGCAGCCCCCAAGGGCAGGGTGAAAAACTGTTTTTT. Amino acids: CASSPQGQGEKLFF.

Only a few counts were recorded for this clone. J is TRBJ1-6 and V is TRBV15, with 9 bases that match TRBD1. Germline trimming cut 3 bases from V and 0 bases from J; bases unmatched to any gene: 15. The CDR3 contains 21 residues. Germline V gene data show CDR1 as LNHNV and CDR2 as YYDKDF (reference sequence). The CDR3 DNA follows: TGTGCCACCAGCAGGGACTATGGGGGACAGGGAGGAAGCTCCTATAATTCACCCCTCCACTTT. The encoded protein is CATSRDYGGQGGSSYNSPLHF. The whole variable domain, filled in from reference TRBV15 and TRBJ1-6, reads DAMVIQNPRYQVTQFGKPVTLSCSQTLNHNVMYWYQQKSSQAPKLLFHYYDKDFNNEADTPDNFQSRRPNTSFCFLDIRSPGLGDTAMYLCATSRDYGGQGGSSYNSPLHFGNGTRLTVT.

V and J are TRBV2 and TRBJ1-3; D remains ambiguous. The length of the CDR3 is 14 residues. CDR1 is SNHLY, CDR2 FYNNEI, per germline. Trimming cost V 7 bases and J 0 bases, with 10 bases left between them. The CDR3 is CASIRGNSGNTIYF. As DNA, the CDR3 is TGTGCCAGCATCCGAGGCAACTCTGGAAACACCATATATTTT.

V and J are TRBV24-1 and TRBJ2-3, with TRBD2 matching 7 bases. V was clipped by 0 bases and J by 0 bases; unmatched bases: 2. The CDR3 sequence is 16 residues long. CDR1 is KGHDR and CDR2 is SFDVKD in the germline V gene. CDR3 sequence: CATSDLMGGSTDTQYF. For the CDR3, the DNA is TGTGCCACCAGTGATTTGATGGGAGGGAGCACAGATACGCAGTATTTT.

A remark on this clone: Its ends do not fully match the called genes, so a read error is possible. The chain recombines TRBV10-3 with TRBJ2-3, with 12 positions matching TRBD2. The CDR3 has 17 amino acids. Germline values: CDR1 ENHRY, CDR2 SYGVKD. The CDR3 protein is CAMSELAGGLGTDTQYF. The CDR3 nucleotides are TGTGCCATGAGTGAGCTAGCGGGAGGGCTGGGCACAGATACGCAGTATTTT.

The rearrangement uses TRBV19 and TRBJ2-1, with 7 bases that match TRBD2. V gave up 5 bases and J gave up 6 bases; unmatched junction bases: 13. Looked up from germline, CDR1 is LNHDA and CDR2 is SQIVND (reference sequence). The CDR3 is made up of 16 amino acids. The CDR3 region is CASSPRTRGFSNEQFF. The CDR3 bases are TGTGCCAGTAGTCCCAGGACTAGAGGTTTTAGCAATGAGCAGTTCTTC.